This T cell receptor (beta chain) appears in the sequencing data of a study of quantifying T cell responses using KT2 cells. Overall study: Reverse transcription used primers in the TCR alpha and beta constant regions. A predetermined fluorescence threshold ended the second PCR, run as a qPCR. Findings and limits, study-wide: Detection of KT2 sequences held at the lowest tested level, about one cell per 100,000 PBMC.

Ten or more counts support this clonotype. Its antigen is unknown. Germline V gene sequence: CDR1 SGHNT, CDR2 YENEEA. Deletions cut 5 bases from V and 4 bases from J, with 12 bases between. This CDR3 contains 13 residues. The sample is PBMC spiked with counted cells of clone KT2. Fixed numbers of PBMC received varying amounts of KT2 cells. An oligo carrying a UMI was ligated to the cDNA 3' end. An equimolar mix of RC1.1 and RC1.2 primed the beta chain across TRBC1 and TRBC2. TCRdb processed the UMI-ligation and nested PCR reads anew with MiXCR; each CDR3 protein has one entry. The profile shows 40,000 to 60,000 distinct CDR3 sequences, 11% of them singletons.

The source is a human donor. This chain connects TRBV11-3 to TRBJ2-7; D possibly corresponds to TRBD2 (6 bases). Sequences were obtained from PBMCs spiked with cells of the T cell clone KT2. CDR3 coding DNA: TGTGCCAGCAGCCGCTCTAGCGTTTACGAGCAGTACTTC. It codes for CASSRSSVYEQYF.